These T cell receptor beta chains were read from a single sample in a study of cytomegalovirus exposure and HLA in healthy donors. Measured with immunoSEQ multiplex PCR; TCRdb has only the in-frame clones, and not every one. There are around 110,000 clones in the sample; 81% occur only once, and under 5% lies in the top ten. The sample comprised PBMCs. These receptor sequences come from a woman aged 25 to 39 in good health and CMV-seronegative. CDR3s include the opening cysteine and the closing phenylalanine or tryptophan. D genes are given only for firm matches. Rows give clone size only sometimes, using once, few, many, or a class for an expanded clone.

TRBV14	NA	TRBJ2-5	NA	CASSQVSETQYF	TGTGCCAGCAGCCAAGTGTCTGAGACCCAGTACTTC
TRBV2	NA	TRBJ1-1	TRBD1	CASSGRQGATEAFF	TGTGCCAGCAGTGGGAGGCAGGGGGCGACTGAAGCTTTCTTT
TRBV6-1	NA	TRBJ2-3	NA	CASSEGSGSFWDTQYF	TGTGCCAGCAGTGAGGGTAGCGGCAGCTTTTGGGATACGCAGTATTTT
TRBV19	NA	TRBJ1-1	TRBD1	CASSIGLQGVNTEAFF	TGTGCCAGTAGTATAGGTTTACAGGGGGTGAACACTGAAGCTTTCTTT
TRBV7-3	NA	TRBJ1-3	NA	CASSLLGRRSSGNTIYF	TGTGCCAGCAGCTTATTGGGCAGGCGATCCTCTGGAAACACCATATATTTT
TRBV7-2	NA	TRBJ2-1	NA	CASSLFVGVGNEQFF	TGTGCCAGCAGCTTATTCGTGGGAGTGGGTAATGAGCAGTTCTTC
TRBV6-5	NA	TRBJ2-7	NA	CASSYGGGPNEQYF	TGTGCCAGCAGTTATGGAGGGGGCCCGAACGAGCAGTACTTC
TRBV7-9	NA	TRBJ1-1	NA	CASIDPGGATEAFF	TGTGCCAGCATCGACCCGGGGGGGGCGACTGAAGCTTTCTTT
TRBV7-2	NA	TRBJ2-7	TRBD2	CASSFGAGASEQYF	TGTGCCAGCAGCTTTGGGGCGGGAGCTAGCGAGCAGTACTTC
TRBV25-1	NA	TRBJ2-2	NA	CASSAGSGISNTGELFF	TGTGCCAGCAGTGCGGGTAGCGGAATTTCGAACACCGGGGAGCTGTTTTTT
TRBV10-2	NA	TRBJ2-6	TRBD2	CASSDGPSGASGANVLTF	TGCGCCAGCAGTGACGGTCCTAGCGGGGCCTCTGGGGCCAACGTCCTGACTTTC
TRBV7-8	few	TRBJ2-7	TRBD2	CASSLLAGSYEQYF	TGTGCCAGCAGCCTGCTAGCGGGGTCCTACGAGCAGTACTTC
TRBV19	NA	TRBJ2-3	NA	CASSIGQSRGTQYF	TGTGCCAGTAGTATAGGCCAGAGTAGGGGTACGCAGTATTTT
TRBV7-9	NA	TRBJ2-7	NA	CASSPDSASIVQYF	TGTGCCAGCAGCCCGGACAGTGCCTCTATCGTGCAGTACTTC
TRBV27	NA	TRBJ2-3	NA	CARRQTTRRTSTDTQYF	TGTGCCAGGAGACAGACGACACGCCGTACTAGCACAGATACGCAGTATTTT
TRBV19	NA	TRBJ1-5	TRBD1	CASSITGASGPQHF	TGTGCCAGTAGTATTACAGGGGCCAGTGGGCCCCAGCATTTT